This TCR beta chain came from a study of blood T cell repertoires in COVID-19. The overall study: Material from acute and convalescent COVID-19 was sourced from the United States, Italy and Spain.

V lost 0 bases, J lost 5 bases, and 9 bases lay in between. This CDR3 is 14 amino acids long. Germline-derived CDR1 and CDR2 are SGHRS and YFSETQ. Assay used: immunoSEQ multiplex PCR; TCRdb lists only in-frame clones, some missing. This table has about 61,000 clones, about nine tenths appearing once. The chain recombines TRBV5-1 with TRBJ1-5; tentatively, D is TRBD1 (6 bases). Material: peripheral blood. The receptor's source is a woman between 45 and 60 years old with active or convalescent COVID-19. The CDR3 nucleotides read TGCGCCAGCAGCTTGGAGCCAGGGGATCAGCCCCAGCATTTT. Translation: CASSLEPGDQPQHF.